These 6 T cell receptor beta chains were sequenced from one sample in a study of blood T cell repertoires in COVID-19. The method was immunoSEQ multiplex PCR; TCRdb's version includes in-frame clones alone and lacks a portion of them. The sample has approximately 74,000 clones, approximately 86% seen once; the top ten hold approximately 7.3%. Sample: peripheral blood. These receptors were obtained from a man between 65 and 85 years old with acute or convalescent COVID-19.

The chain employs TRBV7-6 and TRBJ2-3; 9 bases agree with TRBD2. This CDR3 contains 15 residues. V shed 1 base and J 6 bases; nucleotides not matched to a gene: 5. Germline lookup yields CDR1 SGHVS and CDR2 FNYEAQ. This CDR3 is CASSLGGRGEDTQYF. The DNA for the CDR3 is TGTGCCAGCAGCTTAGGCGGGAGGGGAGAGGATACGCAGTATTTT.

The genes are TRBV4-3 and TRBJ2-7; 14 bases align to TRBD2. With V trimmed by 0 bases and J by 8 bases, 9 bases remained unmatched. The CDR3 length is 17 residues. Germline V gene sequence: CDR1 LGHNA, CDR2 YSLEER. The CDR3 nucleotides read TGCGCCAGCAGCCAAGATCAATTGGGACTAGCGGGAGTCAAGCAGTACTTC. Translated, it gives CASSQDQLGLAGVKQYF.

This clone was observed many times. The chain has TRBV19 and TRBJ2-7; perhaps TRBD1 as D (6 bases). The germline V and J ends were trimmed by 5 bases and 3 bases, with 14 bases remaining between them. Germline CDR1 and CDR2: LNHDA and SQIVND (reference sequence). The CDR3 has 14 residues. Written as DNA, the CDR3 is TGTGCCAGTAGTCGACAGGTGGATGTCTACGAGCAGTACTTC. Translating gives CASSRQVDVYEQYF.

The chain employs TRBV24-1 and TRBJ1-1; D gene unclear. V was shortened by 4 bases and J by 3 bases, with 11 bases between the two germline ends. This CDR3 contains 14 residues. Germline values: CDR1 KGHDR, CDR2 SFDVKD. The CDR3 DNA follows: TGTGCCACCAGTGACCCTGGCCCGTACACTGAAGCTTTCTTT. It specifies CATSDPGPYTEAFF.

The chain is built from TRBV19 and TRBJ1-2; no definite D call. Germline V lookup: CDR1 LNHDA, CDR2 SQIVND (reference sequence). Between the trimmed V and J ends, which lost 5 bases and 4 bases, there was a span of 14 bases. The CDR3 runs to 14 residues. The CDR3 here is CASSSRSSGYGYTF. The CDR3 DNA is TGTGCCAGTAGTTCACGCAGTTCTGGCTATGGCTACACCTTC.

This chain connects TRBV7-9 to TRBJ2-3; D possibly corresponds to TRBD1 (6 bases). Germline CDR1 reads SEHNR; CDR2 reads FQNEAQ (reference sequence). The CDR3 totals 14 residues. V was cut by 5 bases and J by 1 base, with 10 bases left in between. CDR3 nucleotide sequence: TGTGCCAGCAGCACCAGGGGTGGCACAGATACGCAGTATTTT. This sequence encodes CASSTRGGTDTQYF.